This T cell receptor (beta chain) emerged from a study of T cell responses to AZD1222 COVID-19 vaccine. Study information: The analysis combined second doses at about 4 or about 12 weeks.

V lost 2 bases, J lost 4 bases, and 10 bases lay in between. The CDR3 has 14 amino acids. The germline V gene has CDR1 MNHNY and CDR2 SVGAGI (reference sequence). Some clones are missing from TCRdb's copy, which holds only in-frame ones; the method was immunoSEQ multiplex PCR. The sample yields 150,000 or so clones, around 93% seen once. The sequenced sample was peripheral blood, obtained on day 0 of AZD1222 vaccination. The chain uses TRBV6-6 and TRBJ2-3; D unclear. The clonotype originates from an adult in good health. CDR3 sequence (DNA): TGTGCCAGCAGTTACCCCAGCCAGCCAGATACGCAGTATTTT. Protein: CASSYPSQPDTQYF.